A selection of T cell receptor beta chains follows, all from one sample in a study of T cells in Graves' hyperthyroidism and ophthalmopathy. TCRdb ran MiXCR on the multiplex PCR reads and lists one entry per CDR3 protein. The data hold approximately 590,000 distinct CDR3 sequences, with approximately 14% observed a single time. The material sequenced was blood. Every receptor here comes from a woman aged 25 to 39 with Graves' hyperthyroidism. Both conserved end residues are part of each CDR3. A D gene is named only where the DNA matches it firmly. Rows give clone size only sometimes, using once, few, many, or a class for an expanded clone.

D: TRBD2; V: TRBV4-3; J: TRBJ2-1; size: few; CDR3: CASSQEEASGNYEQFF; DNA: TGCGCCAGCAGCCAAGAAGAAGCTAGCGGCAACTATGAGCAGTTCTTC
D: -; V: TRBV18; J: TRBJ2-1; size: many; CDR3: CASSLRADSYNEQFF; DNA: TGTGCCAGCTCACTTCGAGCGGATTCCTACAATGAGCAGTTCTTC
D: TRBD1; V: TRBV20-1; J: TRBJ2-5; size: -; CDR3: CSASDRGREETQYF; DNA: TGCAGTGCTTCAGACAGGGGGCGTGAAGAGACCCAGTACTTC
D: TRBD1; V: TRBV18; J: TRBJ1-1; size: many; CDR3: CASSIQGARDTEAFF; DNA: TGTGCCAGCTCAATACAGGGGGCGCGGGACACTGAAGCTTTCTTT
D: TRBD1; V: TRBV11-2; J: TRBJ1-1; size: many; CDR3: CASSSKTGGDTEAFF; DNA: TGTGCCAGCAGCTCCAAGACAGGGGGGGACACTGAAGCTTTCTTT
D: -; V: TRBV7-9; J: TRBJ2-7; size: many; CDR3: CASTPQGYEQYF; DNA: TGTGCCAGCACCCCACAGGGTTACGAGCAGTACTTC
D: -; V: TRBV12-3/TRBV12-4; J: TRBJ2-3; size: -; CDR3: CASSFGGTASDTQYF; DNA: TGTGCCAGCAGTTTTGGGGGGACGGCGTCGGATACGCAGTATTTT
D: -; V: TRBV12-3/TRBV12-4; J: TRBJ2-7; size: many; CDR3: CASRRERGEQYF; DNA: TGTGCCAGCAGGCGGGAGAGGGGGGAGCAGTACTTC
D: TRBD2; V: TRBV7-2; J: TRBJ2-7; size: many; CDR3: CASSPQTSGYYEQYF; DNA: TGTGCCAGCAGCCCCCAGACTAGCGGTTACTACGAGCAGTACTTC
D: -; V: TRBV20-1; J: TRBJ2-7; size: many; CDR3: CSARGSGALEQYF; DNA: TGCAGTGCTAGGGGTAGCGGAGCACTCGAGCAGTACTTC
D: TRBD2; V: TRBV7-2; J: TRBJ2-3; size: many; CDR3: CASSLMSGIVDTQYF; DNA: TGTGCCAGCAGCTTAATGAGCGGGATCGTAGATACGCAGTATTTT
D: -; V: TRBV5-4; J: TRBJ2-1; size: -; CDR3: CASSLSLLGRNEQFF; DNA: TGTGCCAGCAGCTTGTCCCTCCTGGGGCGCAATGAGCAGTTCTTC
D: -; V: TRBV10-3; J: TRBJ2-7; size: -; CDR3: CAISGRDEQYF; DNA: TGTGCCATCAGTGGTAGGGACGAGCAGTACTTC
D: -; V: TRBV20-1; J: TRBJ2-7; size: -; CDR3: CSATRQIEQYF; DNA: TGCAGTGCTACCCGACAGATCGAGCAGTACTTC
D: TRBD2; V: TRBV20-1; J: TRBJ2-1; size: few; CDR3: CSARVLAGGGYNEQFF; DNA: TGCAGTGCTAGAGTCCTAGCGGGAGGGGGGTACAATGAGCAGTTCTTC
D: -; V: TRBV5-1; J: TRBJ1-6; size: -; CDR3: CASSQDRNNSPLHF; DNA: TGCGCCAGCAGCCAAGACCGAAATAATTCACCCCTCCACTTT
D: TRBD2; V: TRBV7-2; J: TRBJ2-1; size: many; CDR3: CASSPLIGLAGNEQFF; DNA: TGTGCCAGCAGCCCACTAATCGGACTAGCGGGAAATGAGCAGTTCTTC
D: TRBD2; V: TRBV20-1; J: TRBJ2-3; size: -; CDR3: CSANPLAGGSTDTQYF; DNA: TGCAGTGCTAACCCATTAGCGGGAGGCAGCACAGATACGCAGTATTTT
D: TRBD2; V: TRBV4-2; J: TRBJ2-1; size: -; CDR3: CASSRNLAGAYNEQFF; DNA: TGTGCCAGCAGCCGGAATCTAGCGGGAGCCTACAATGAGCAGTTCTTC
D: TRBD2; V: TRBV5-1; J: TRBJ2-3; size: many; CDR3: CASSLLRLAGGPGTDTQYF; DNA: TGCGCCAGCAGCTTGTTGAGGCTAGCGGGAGGGCCGGGCACAGATACGCAGTATTTT
D: TRBD1; V: TRBV11-2; J: TRBJ2-7; size: many; CDR3: CASSLGTGVRNEQYF; DNA: TGTGCCAGCAGCTTAGGAACAGGGGTTCGGAACGAGCAGTACTTC
D: TRBD1; V: TRBV28; J: TRBJ1-1; size: many; CDR3: CASSLWGDRGRTEAFF; DNA: TGTGCCAGCAGTTTATGGGGGGACAGGGGGCGTACTGAAGCTTTCTTT
D: TRBD2; V: TRBV4-1; J: TRBJ2-1; size: -; CDR3: CASSQDMVAGSSYNEQFF; DNA: TGCGCCAGCAGCCAAGATATGGTAGCGGGGAGTTCCTACAATGAGCAGTTCTTC
D: -; V: TRBV7-2; J: TRBJ1-1; size: many; CDR3: CASSTRDTTTEAFF; DNA: TGTGCCAGCAGCACCCGGGACACAACCACTGAAGCTTTCTTT
D: TRBD2; V: TRBV12-3/TRBV12-4; J: TRBJ2-2; size: many; CDR3: CASSGKISGYTGELFF; DNA: TGTGCCAGCAGTGGGAAAATTAGCGGGTACACCGGGGAGCTGTTTTTT
D: TRBD2; V: TRBV20-1; J: TRBJ2-3; size: many; CDR3: CSANPSGRTDTQYF; DNA: TGCAGTGCCAACCCTAGCGGGAGGACAGATACGCAGTATTTT
D: -; V: TRBV6-2/TRBV6-3; J: TRBJ2-7; size: few; CDR3: CASRTALLKQYF; DNA: TGTGCCAGCAGAACCGCCCTACTGAAGCAGTACTTC
D: -; V: TRBV2; J: TRBJ1-1; size: -; CDR3: CASIGPGFASYFSEAFF; DNA: TGTGCCAGTATCGGACCGGGATTTGCGAGTTACTTCTCTGAAGCTTTCTTT
D: -; V: TRBV20-1; J: TRBJ2-5; size: many; CDR3: CSARVPPSGETQYF; DNA: TGCAGTGCTAGAGTCCCACCCTCAGGAGAGACCCAGTACTTC
D: TRBD2; V: TRBV4-2; J: TRBJ2-7; size: -; CDR3: CASSPGTSSTYEQYF; DNA: TGTGCCAGCAGCCCAGGGACTAGCAGCACCTACGAGCAGTACTTC
D: -; V: TRBV24-1; J: TRBJ2-2; size: -; CDR3: CATSDFGTGELFF; DNA: TGTGCCACCAGTGATTTTGGCACCGGGGAGCTGTTTTTT
D: -; V: TRBV15; J: TRBJ2-2; size: -; CDR3: CATNTQGTGELFF; DNA: TGTGCCACCAATACACAGGGCACCGGGGAGCTGTTTTTT
D: TRBD1; V: TRBV20-1; J: TRBJ1-2; size: -; CDR3: CSASEDRGASYGYTF; DNA: TGCAGTGCCTCAGAGGACAGGGGAGCGAGCTATGGCTACACCTTC
D: TRBD2; V: TRBV27; J: TRBJ2-1; size: few; CDR3: CASSKAVAGGLNEQFF; DNA: TGTGCCAGCAGCAAAGCAGTAGCGGGAGGTTTAAATGAGCAGTTCTTC
D: TRBD2; V: TRBV20-1; J: TRBJ2-1; size: -; CDR3: CSASDTSGSSYNEQFF; DNA: TGCAGTGCTAGCGATACAAGCGGGAGCTCCTACAATGAGCAGTTCTTC
D: -; V: TRBV7-4; J: TRBJ1-5; size: -; CDR3: CASSLNIGGNQPQHF; DNA: TGTGCCAGCAGCTTAAATATCGGTGGGAATCAGCCCCAGCATTTT
D: TRBD2; V: TRBV20-1; J: TRBJ2-1; size: -; CDR3: CSAGRGSSYNEQFF; DNA: TGCAGTGCCGGGCGGGGGAGCTCCTACAATGAGCAGTTCTTC
D: TRBD2; V: TRBV12-3/TRBV12-4; J: TRBJ2-7; size: many; CDR3: CASSSTSGANYEQYF; DNA: TGTGCCAGCAGTTCGACTAGCGGAGCAAACTACGAGCAGTACTTC
D: -; V: TRBV9; J: TRBJ2-2; size: few; CDR3: CASSVAGRDTGELFF; DNA: TGTGCCAGCAGCGTAGCGGGAAGAGACACCGGGGAGCTGTTTTTT
D: TRBD2; V: TRBV10-3; J: TRBJ2-1; size: few; CDR3: CAISSLAGDIEQFF; DNA: TGTGCCATCAGTTCCTTAGCGGGAGATATTGAGCAGTTCTTC
D: TRBD2; V: TRBV7-3; J: TRBJ2-3; size: many; CDR3: CASSSHSGGTDTQYF; DNA: TGTGCCAGCAGTTCCCATAGCGGGGGCACAGATACGCAGTATTTT
D: TRBD1; V: TRBV12-3/TRBV12-4; J: TRBJ2-4; size: -; CDR3: CASSSDRGLPKNIQYF; DNA: TGTGCCAGCAGTTCCGACAGGGGGCTCCCAAAAAACATTCAGTACTTC
D: TRBD2; V: TRBV19; J: TRBJ2-7; size: -; CDR3: CASRKLAGGSYEQYF; DNA: TGTGCCAGTAGGAAACTAGCGGGAGGGTCCTACGAGCAGTACTTC
D: -; V: TRBV7-8; J: TRBJ2-1; size: many; CDR3: CASSINEQFF; DNA: TGTGCCAGCAGCATCAATGAGCAGTTCTTC
D: TRBD2; V: TRBV19; J: TRBJ2-1; size: -; CDR3: CASSAGLVAGPALYNEQFF; DNA: TGTGCCAGTAGTGCCGGACTGGTAGCGGGCCCAGCCCTATACAATGAGCAGTTCTTC
D: -; V: TRBV5-1; J: TRBJ1-2; size: few; CDR3: CASSLDSESLYGYTF; DNA: TGCGCCAGCAGCTTGGATAGTGAGAGCCTCTATGGCTACACCTTC
D: -; V: TRBV20-1; J: TRBJ1-1; size: -; CDR3: CSAKGDTEAFF; DNA: TGCAGTGCCAAGGGGGACACTGAAGCTTTCTTT
D: -; V: TRBV28; J: TRBJ1-1; size: many; CDR3: CASSFEARPEAFF; DNA: TGTGCCAGCAGTTTTGAGGCCAGACCTGAAGCTTTCTTT
D: -; V: TRBV20-1; J: TRBJ1-3; size: -; CDR3: CSALEGIFGNTIYF; DNA: TGCAGTGCCCTGGAAGGGATTTTTGGAAACACCATATATTTT
D: -; V: TRBV2; J: TRBJ2-1; size: many; CDR3: CASSERLSSYNEQFF; DNA: TGTGCCAGCAGTGAACGGTTAAGCTCCTACAATGAGCAGTTCTTC
D: -; V: TRBV12-3/TRBV12-4; J: TRBJ2-2; size: many; CDR3: CASSFGGSNTGELFF; DNA: TGTGCCAGCAGTTTCGGCGGTTCGAACACCGGGGAGCTGTTTTTT
D: TRBD1; V: TRBV19; J: TRBJ1-1; size: -; CDR3: CASSMGTGGFDTEAFF; DNA: TGTGCCAGTAGTATGGGGACAGGGGGCTTTGATACTGAAGCTTTCTTT